This T cell receptor (beta chain) appears in the sequencing data of a study of blood T cell repertoires in COVID-19. This CDR3 is 14 amino acids long. With V trimmed by 8 bases and J by 4 bases, 9 bases remained unmatched. The V gene's germline CDR1 is LNHDA and CDR2 SQIVND (reference sequence). Sequenced by immunoSEQ multiplex PCR; TCRdb stores in-frame clones only, minus some. This sample has 130,000 to 150,000 clones, with 87% found just once. The sequenced sample consisted of peripheral blood. J is TRBJ1-1 and V is TRBV19, with 8 bases identical to TRBD1. The origin of this receptor is a man aged 50-59 years who had recovered from COVID-19. The CDR3 DNA reads TGTGCCAGTGATAGGACAGGGCGGCCCACTGAAGCTTTCTTT. As protein: CASDRTGRPTEAFF.